The clone carrying this T cell receptor beta chain was observed once. The CDR3 has 15 amino acids. V trimming: 7 bases; J trimming: 0 bases; junction bases outside the gene matches: 6. Germline CDR1 LNHDA, CDR2 SQIVND (reference sequence). TCRdb's table, derived via immunoSEQ multiplex PCR, lists solely in-frame clones and lacks some. The table records approximately 93,000 clones, 75% to 90% of them present only once. The data derive from a study of PD-L1 blockade in urothelial cancer. As to time point: peripheral blood 6 weeks after treatment start. The sample was PBMCs, taken around atezolizumab (anti-PD-L1) treatment. This chain joins TRBV19 and TRBJ1-1; 9 nucleotides align to TRBD1. This receptor was identified in a man aged 65-85 years with urothelial cancer. The CDR3 loop reads CASKVDRGLNTEAFF. The CDR3 nucleotides are TGTGCCAGTAAGGTGGACAGGGGATTGAACACTGAAGCTTTCTTT.